By frequency in the sample, the clone carrying this TCR beta chain is medium-sized. This sample is drawn from a study of spatial heterogeneity in lung cancer. Across the whole study: Averaged across combinations, each unique TCR and UMI pairing appeared more than ten times in raw reads, which were uncorrected.

V lost 0 bases to trimming and J lost 4 bases; unmatched junction nucleotides: 8. The CDR3 runs to 17 residues. Per germline, CDR1 MNHEY and CDR2 SVGAGI. The study tagged each TCR cDNA molecule with a unique molecular identifier. MiXCR, applied by TCRdb to the 5' RACE reads, yields one record per CDR3 protein. The profile shows more than 4,000 distinct CDR3 sequences, approximately 3% of them singletons. The time point here: sample taken at primary tumor resection. Extraction of whole RNA from tumor, nontumor lung or frozen PBMC preceded unsorted sequencing. The material sequenced was normal lung tissue next to the tumor, taken at surgery. The TCR comes from a male donor with early-stage non-small cell lung cancer. The gene calls are TRBV6-5 and TRBJ2-3, with 9 bases matching TRBD1. CDR3 sequence: CASSYSATGTGPDTQYF. In nucleotides, the CDR3 is TGTGCCAGCAGTTACTCCGCGACGGGGACAGGGCCAGATACGCAGTATTTT.